Below, 28 T cell receptor beta chains from the same sample are listed, as sequenced in a study of fetal regulatory T cell absence and autoimmunity. Data came from immunoSEQ multiplex PCR; TCRdb stores just in-frame clones and leaves some out. The table shows tens of thousands of clones, with around 83% occurring only once. The sequenced sample was cord blood. The receptors were sampled from a newborn boy with IPEX syndrome.

The sample holds one count of this clone. The CDR3 nucleotides are TGTGCCTGGAGTAGGCCGTTAATCAAGCAGTACTTC. Translation: CAWSRPLIKQYF. This chain connects TRBV30 to TRBJ2-7; D remains unclear. Germline CDR1 is GTSNPN and CDR2 is SVGIG (reference sequence). The CDR3 is 12 residues long. Trimming cost V 2 bases and J 8 bases, with 13 bases left between them.

The J gene is TRBJ2-2, the V gene TRBV9; no definite D call. Per germline, CDR1 SGDLS and CDR2 YYNGEE. Between the trimmed V and J ends, which lost 3 bases and 5 bases, there was a span of 20 bases. The CDR3 loop spans 17 amino acids. The CDR3 reads CASSAGGRILHTGELFF. CDR3 bases: TGTGCCAGCAGCGCCGGCGGCCGGATCCTACATACCGGGGAGCTGTTTTTT.

The gene calls are TRBV6-1 and TRBJ1-2, with 8 positions matching TRBD1. Looked up from germline, CDR1 is MNHNS and CDR2 is SASEGT. The CDR3 runs to 13 residues. V trimming: 2 bases; J trimming: 4 bases; junction bases outside the gene matches: 0. CDR3 bases: TGTGCCAGCAGTGAACAGGGGGCCTATGGCTACACCTTC. Translating it yields CASSEQGAYGYTF.

The chain recombines TRBV29-1 with TRBJ1-2; 9 bases match TRBD1. This CDR3 is built from 13 residues. Losses at the gene ends were 6 bases for V and 8 bases for J; bases not matched to a gene: 10. CDR1 and CDR2 (germline): SQVTM, ANQGSEA. CDR3 loop: CSVDRGLGWGYTF. The CDR3 bases are TGCAGCGTGGACAGGGGATTAGGCTGGGGCTACACCTTC.

This clone was seen once. V usage is TRBV7-9 and J usage is TRBJ2-7; 9 bases align to TRBD2. V gave up 5 bases and J gave up 4 bases; unmatched junction bases: 6. Germline V gene lookup returns CDR1 SEHNR and CDR2 FQNEAQ (reference sequence). This CDR3 has 14 amino acids. The DNA for the CDR3 is TGTGCCAGCAGCCAAGGACTAGCGCCGTACGAGCAGTACTTC. This gives the protein CASSQGLAPYEQYF. Combining the CDR3 with reference TRBV7-9 and TRBJ2-7 gives the whole variable domain DTGVSQNPRHKITKRGQNVTFRCDPISEHNRLYWYRQTLGQGPEFLTYFQNEAQLEKSRLLSDRFSAERPKGSFSTLEIQRTEQGDSAMYLCASSQGLAPYEQYFGPGTRLTVT.

This clone was counted once. The rearrangement links TRBV19 to TRBJ2-7; D ambiguous. Trimming pared 0 bases from V and 0 bases from J, leaving 3 bases between. The germline V gene encodes CDR1 LNHDA and CDR2 SQIVND (reference sequence). The CDR3 extends over 13 amino acids. The CDR3 is CASSIDSSYEQYF. CDR3 sequence (DNA): TGTGCCAGTAGTATAGACAGCTCCTACGAGCAGTACTTC. Filled out from reference TRBV19 and TRBJ2-7, the complete variable domain reads DGGITQSPKYLFRKEGQNVTLSCEQNLNHDAMYWYRQDPGQGLRLIYYSQIVNDFQKGDIAEGYSVSREKKESFPLTVTSAQKNPTAFYLCASSIDSSYEQYFGPGTRLTVT.

The chain links TRBV5-6 to TRBJ2-4; 7 bases line up with TRBD2. In germline, CDR1 is SGHDT, CDR2 YYEEEE. The CDR3 contains 13 residues. Trimming cost V 2 bases and J 6 bases; bases outside gene matches: 2. CDR3 in amino acids: CASSFERGNIQYF. The CDR3 coding sequence is TGTGCCAGCAGCTTCGAGCGGGGAAACATTCAGTACTTC.

J is TRBJ1-1 and V is TRBV4-1; no clear D gene. V was trimmed by 4 bases and J by 6 bases, leaving 18 bases between them. Germline V gene data show CDR1 as MGHRA and CDR2 as YSYEKL. The CDR3 has 15 residues. CDR3: CASSRITAQSAEAFF. As DNA, the CDR3 is TGCGCCAGCAGCCGGATCACAGCCCAATCTGCTGAAGCTTTCTTT.

The chain employs TRBV7-9 and TRBJ2-6; D is perhaps TRBD2 (5 bases). CDR1 and CDR2 (germline): SEHNR, FQNEAQ (reference sequence). With 4 bases removed from V and 0 bases from J, the gap between germline ends came to 19 bases. The length of the CDR3 is 19 residues. CDR3 nucleotide sequence: TGTGCCAGCAGCTCAACAATACGACTATCTAACTCTGGGGCCAACGTCCTGACTTTC. Translation gives CASSSTIRLSNSGANVLTF.

This clone was found once. This chain joins TRBV5-4 and TRBJ2-3, with TRBD2 as a possible D gene (5 bases). The CDR3 is made up of 19 amino acids. V lost 4 bases to trimming and J lost 1 base, with 25 bases between them. CDR1 and CDR2 from the germline V gene are SGHNT and YYREEE (reference sequence). DNA of the CDR3: TGTGCCAGCAGCGCCTTCCTAGTTCCGGGGAGTTACGGCACAGATACGCAGTATTTT. Its protein is CASSAFLVPGSYGTDTQYF.

The genes are TRBV5-8 and TRBJ2-7; 7 bases align to TRBD2. This CDR3 comprises 14 residues. CDR1 is SGHTS, CDR2 YDEGEE, per germline. Trimming removed 2 bases from V and 3 bases from J; junction bases left unmatched: 5. The CDR3: CASSFGLAVYEQYF. In DNA, the CDR3 is TGTGCCAGCAGCTTTGGGCTAGCGGTCTACGAGCAGTACTTC.

This clone appeared once. The rearrangement links TRBV7-2 to TRBJ1-1; D not resolved. The CDR3 contains 17 residues. Trimming pared 4 bases from V and 0 bases from J, leaving 18 bases between. Looked up from germline, CDR1 is SGHTA and CDR2 is FQGNSA. The CDR3 DNA follows: TGTGCCAGCAGCTCCTACCCGTGGCAGACCATGAACACTGAAGCTTTCTTT. It yields the protein CASSSYPWQTMNTEAFF. The entire variable domain, with the rest obtained from reference TRBV7-2 and TRBJ1-1, is as follows: GAGVSQSPSNKVTEKGKDVELRCDPISGHTALYWYRQSLGQGLEFLIYFQGNSAPDKSGLPSDRFSAERTGGSVSTLTIQRTQQEDSAVYLCASSSYPWQTMNTEAFFGQGTRLTVV.

The count of this clone is one. Other DNA sequences in this sample translate to the same CDR3. The DNA for the CDR3 is TGTGCCAGCGGGACTAGCGGGGTTTACAATGAGCAGTTCTTC. Amino acids: CASGTSGVYNEQFF. The chain carries TRBV2 and TRBJ2-1; 13 positions agree with TRBD2. The CDR3 consists of 14 residues. The germline V gene has CDR1 SNHLY and CDR2 FYNNEI. With V trimmed by 8 bases and J by 4 bases, 2 bases remained unmatched.

The chain employs TRBV27 and TRBJ1-2; D remains unclear. Trimming stripped 6 bases from V and 8 bases from J, with 22 bases between. This CDR3 has 15 amino acids. Germline V lookup: CDR1 MNHEY, CDR2 SMNVEV (reference sequence). CDR3 residues: CASSLGSVTFEGYTF. CDR3 DNA: TGTGCCAGCAGCCTAGGGAGTGTTACTTTCGAGGGCTACACCTTC.

The chain links TRBV7-8 to TRBJ2-2, with 9 bases that match TRBD2. Looked up from germline, CDR1 is SGHVS and CDR2 is FQNEAQ. The length of the CDR3 is 18 residues. Trimming cost V 1 base and J 0 bases; bases outside gene matches: 6. CDR3 region: CASSLVGAGGPNTGELFF. The CDR3 DNA sequence: TGTGCCAGCAGCTTAGTTGGAGCGGGGGGACCGAACACCGGGGAGCTGTTTTTT.

This sequence joins TRBV4-3 and TRBJ2-1; D uncertain. The CDR3 runs to 15 residues. Trimming cost V 0 bases and J 0 bases, with 6 bases left between them. The germline CDR1 and CDR2 sequences are LGHNA and YSLEER. CDR3 protein: CASSQDPLSYNEQFF. CDR3 bases: TGCGCCAGCAGCCAAGATCCCCTCTCCTACAATGAGCAGTTCTTC.

This CDR3 is CASSPIGGATDTQYF. The CDR3 DNA sequence: TGTGCCAGCAGCCCTATCGGGGGGGCCACAGATACGCAGTATTTT. J is TRBJ2-3 and V is TRBV6-4; 8 bases are a match to TRBD2. Germline V gene sequence: CDR1 MRHNA, CDR2 SNTAGT. This CDR3 comprises 15 residues. After removal of 6 bases from V and 2 bases from J, the junction contained 7 bases not matched to a gene.

The chain combines TRBV10-3 with TRBJ2-3, with TRBD2 matching over 11 bases. This CDR3 contains 15 residues. V lost 3 bases and J lost 6; bases outside the gene matches: 5. Germline lookup yields CDR1 ENHRY and CDR2 SYGVKD. Here the CDR3 reads CAISESSGGADTQYF. CDR3 nucleotides: TGTGCCATCAGTGAAAGTAGCGGGGGGGCCGATACGCAGTATTTT.

The V call is TRBV7-8, the J call TRBJ2-1; 8 bases agree with TRBD2. This CDR3 is 17 amino acids long. V lost 1 base to trimming and J lost 7 bases; unmatched junction nucleotides: 12. Germline loops: CDR1 SGHVS, CDR2 FQNEAQ. As DNA, the CDR3 is TGTGCCAGCAGCTTAGGGCGGGCGGGGGGCCACGAAAATGAGCAGTTCTTC. It specifies CASSLGRAGGHENEQFF.

This clone has a single count. The genes are TRBV4-1 and TRBJ1-1; 7 nucleotides match TRBD1. The CDR3 totals 18 residues. The V and J ends lost 6 bases and 4 bases, in that order; junction bases with no gene match: 20. Per germline, CDR1 MGHRA and CDR2 YSYEKL. The DNA for the CDR3 is TGCGCCAGCAGGCCGACCTTCCGAGACAAAGGGACAGCCACTGAAGCTTTCTTT. It translates to CASRPTFRDKGTATEAFF.

The CDR3 loop reads CASIPNTGQGYEKLFF. The CDR3 nucleotides are TGTGCCAGTATTCCCAATACGGGACAGGGTTATGAAAAACTGTTTTTT. The gene calls are TRBV19 and TRBJ1-4; 9 nucleotides align to TRBD1. The CDR3 spans 16 residues. CDR1 is LNHDA and CDR2 is SQIVND in the germline V gene (reference sequence). Trimming at V came to 7 bases and at J to 6 bases, leaving 12 bases not matched to a gene. Combining the CDR3 with reference TRBV19 and TRBJ1-4 gives the whole variable domain DGGITQSPKYLFRKEGQNVTLSCEQNLNHDAMYWYRQDPGQGLRLIYYSQIVNDFQKGDIAEGYSVSREKKESFPLTVTSAQKNPTAFYLCASIPNTGQGYEKLFFGSGTQLSVL.

A single count supports this clone. The chain uses TRBV5-1 and TRBJ2-5; 9 positions match TRBD2. With 4 bases clipped from V and 1 base from J, the junction kept 2 bases outside the gene matches. Germline CDR1 reads SGHRS; CDR2 reads YFSETQ. The CDR3 is 14 amino acids. CDR3 bases: TGCGCCAGCAGCGGGGGACTAGCCCAAGAGACCCAGTACTTC. This translates into CASSGGLAQETQYF.

V is TRBV7-9 and J is TRBJ1-6, with TRBD1 matching 8 bases. Germline CDR1 reads SEHNR; CDR2 reads FQNEAQ (reference sequence). CDR3 length: 14 residues. After removal of 4 bases from V and 9 bases from J, the junction contained 5 bases not matched to a gene. The CDR3 DNA sequence: TGTGCCAGCAGCTCGACAGGGGATGGTTCACCCCTCCACTTT. Amino acid sequence: CASSSTGDGSPLHF.

The chain has TRBV12-1 and TRBJ2-1; the table's D call TRBD2 went unverified against the DNA. TRBV12-1 is flagged as a pseudogene. This CDR3 has 15 amino acids. DNA of the CDR3: TGTGCCAGCAGCTTTGAGCGGGAGTCGGGTAATGAGCAGTTCTTC. It yields the protein CASSFERESGNEQFF.

This rearrangement joins TRBV10-3 to TRBJ1-1; 11 bases fit TRBD1. There are 16 residues in the CDR3. Germline-derived CDR1 and CDR2 are ENHRY and SYGVKD. J was trimmed by 5 bases and V by 6 bases; bases with no gene match: 11. The CDR3 loop reads CAISRTGGGLGTEAFF. The CDR3 DNA reads TGTGCCATCAGCAGGACAGGGGGCGGGTTAGGGACTGAAGCTTTCTTT.

This chain joins TRBV4-1 and TRBJ2-7; D call uncertain. Germline lookup yields CDR1 MGHRA and CDR2 YSYEKL. The CDR3 sequence is 14 residues long. V was cut by 3 bases and J by 2 bases, with 11 bases left in between. For the CDR3, the DNA is TGCGCCAGCAGCCAGGGCAGTGGGGCCTACGAGCAGTACTTC. Its protein is CASSQGSGAYEQYF.

The chain has TRBV6-1 and TRBJ1-1; the D is unclear. The CDR3 contains 11 residues. The ends were cut back, 6 bases at V and 1 base at J, with 3 bases in the middle. Germline CDR1 MNHNS, CDR2 SASEGT. CDR3 sequence reads: CASRENTEAFF. In nucleotides, the CDR3 is TGTGCCAGCAGGGAGAACACTGAAGCTTTCTTT.

Comments on this clone: At one boundary the junction diverges from the germline segment, which might be a read error. CDR3: CASSLKTEAFF. CDR3 coding DNA: TGTGCCAGCAGCTTGAAGACTGAAGCTTTCTTT. The V gene is TRBV11-3, the J gene TRBJ1-1, with D uncertain. This CDR3 contains 11 residues. Germline V gene data show CDR1 as SGHNT and CDR2 as YENEEA.